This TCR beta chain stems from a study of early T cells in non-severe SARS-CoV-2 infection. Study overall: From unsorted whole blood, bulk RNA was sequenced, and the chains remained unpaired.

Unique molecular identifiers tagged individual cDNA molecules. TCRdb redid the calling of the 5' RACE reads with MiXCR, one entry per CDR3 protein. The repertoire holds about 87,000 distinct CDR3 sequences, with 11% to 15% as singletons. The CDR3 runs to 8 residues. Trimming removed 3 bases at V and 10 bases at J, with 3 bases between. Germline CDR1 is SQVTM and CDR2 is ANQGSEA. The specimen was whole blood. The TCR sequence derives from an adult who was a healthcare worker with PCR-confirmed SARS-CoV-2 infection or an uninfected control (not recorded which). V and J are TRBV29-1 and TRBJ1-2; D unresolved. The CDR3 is CSVDNYTF. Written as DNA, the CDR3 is TGCAGCGTTGACAACTACACCTTC.